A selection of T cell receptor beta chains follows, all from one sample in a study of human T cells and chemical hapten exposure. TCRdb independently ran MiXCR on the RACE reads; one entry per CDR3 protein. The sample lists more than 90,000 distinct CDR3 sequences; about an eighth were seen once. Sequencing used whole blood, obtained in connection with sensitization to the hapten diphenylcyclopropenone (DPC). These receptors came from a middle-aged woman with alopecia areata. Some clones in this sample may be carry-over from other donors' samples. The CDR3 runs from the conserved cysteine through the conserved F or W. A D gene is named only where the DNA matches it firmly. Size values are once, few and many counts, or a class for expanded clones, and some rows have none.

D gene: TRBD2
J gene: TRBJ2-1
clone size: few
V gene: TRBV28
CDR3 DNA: TGTGCCAGCATCACCCAGACTAGCCCCGTTTGGAATGAGCAGTTCTTC
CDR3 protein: CASITQTSPVWNEQFF

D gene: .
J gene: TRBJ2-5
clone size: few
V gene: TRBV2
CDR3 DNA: TGTGCCAGCGCGCAGCAAGAGACCCAGTACTTC
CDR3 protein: CASAQQETQYF

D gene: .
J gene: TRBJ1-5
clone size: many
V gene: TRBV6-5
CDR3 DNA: TGTGCCAGCAGTACCCGAACAGGATTCAATCAGCCCCAGCATTTT
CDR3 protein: CASSTRTGFNQPQHF

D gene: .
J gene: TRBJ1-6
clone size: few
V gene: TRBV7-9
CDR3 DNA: TGTGCCAGCAGCCCAGACCTAACGGCACCCCTCCACTTT
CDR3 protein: CASSPDLTAPLHF

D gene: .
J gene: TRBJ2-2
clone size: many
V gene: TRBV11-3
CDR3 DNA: TGTGCCAGCAGCTCCCAGGGTGGCGGGGAGCTGTTTTTT
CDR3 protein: CASSSQGGGELFF

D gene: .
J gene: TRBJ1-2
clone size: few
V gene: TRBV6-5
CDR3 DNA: TGTGCCAGTGCCTATTCGGGAACTTCCTATGGCTACACCTTC
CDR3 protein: CASAYSGTSYGYTF

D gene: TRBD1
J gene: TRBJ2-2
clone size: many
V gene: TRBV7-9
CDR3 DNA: TGTGCCAGCAGCAACCCCTCCGGGACAGTTCACACCGGGGAGCTGTTTTTT
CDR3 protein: CASSNPSGTVHTGELFF

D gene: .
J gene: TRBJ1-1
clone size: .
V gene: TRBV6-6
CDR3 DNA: TGTGCCAGCAGTGTGGGAGTTGAAGCTTTCTTT
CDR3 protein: CASSVGVEAFF

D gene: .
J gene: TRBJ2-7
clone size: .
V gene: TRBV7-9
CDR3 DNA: TGTGCCAGCAGCAACCGGGACCAGTCCTACGAGCAGTACTTC
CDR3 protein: CASSNRDQSYEQYF

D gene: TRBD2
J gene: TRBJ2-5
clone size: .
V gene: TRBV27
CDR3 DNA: TGTGCCAGCAGTCAGCGGGACTGGGGAGAGACCCAGTACTTC
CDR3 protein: CASSQRDWGETQYF

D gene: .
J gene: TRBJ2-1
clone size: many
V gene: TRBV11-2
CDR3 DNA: TGTGCCAGCAGCTTCTTAGGGGATGAGCAGTTCTTC
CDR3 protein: CASSFLGDEQFF

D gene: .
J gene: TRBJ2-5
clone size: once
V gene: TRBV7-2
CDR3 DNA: TGTGCCAGTGGGGTCGATACCCAGTACTTC
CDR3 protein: CASGVDTQYF

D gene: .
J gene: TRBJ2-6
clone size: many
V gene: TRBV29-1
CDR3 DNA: TGCAGCGTTGAAACGGCTACTGGGGCCAACGTCCTGACTTTC
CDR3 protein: CSVETATGANVLTF

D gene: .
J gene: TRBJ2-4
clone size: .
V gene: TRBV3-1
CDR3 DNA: TGTGCCAGCAGCCAAGGTCCCCCCGCCCCAGGGATAGACATTCAGTACTTC
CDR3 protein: CASSQGPPAPGIDIQYF

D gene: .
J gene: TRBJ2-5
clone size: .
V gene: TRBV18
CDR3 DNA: TGTGCCAGCTCATCTCAGCGGGTAATACAAGAGACCCAGTACTTC
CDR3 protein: CASSSQRVIQETQYF

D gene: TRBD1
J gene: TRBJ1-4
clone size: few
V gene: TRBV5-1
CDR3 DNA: TGCGCCAGCAGCTCAACAGGGGGCGAGAGTGAAAAACTGTTTTTT
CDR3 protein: CASSSTGGESEKLFF

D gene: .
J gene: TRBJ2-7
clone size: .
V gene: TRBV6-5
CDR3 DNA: TGTGCCAGCAGTTACTCCCATAAAGGAGGCGTATACGAGCAGTACTTC
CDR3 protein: CASSYSHKGGVYEQYF

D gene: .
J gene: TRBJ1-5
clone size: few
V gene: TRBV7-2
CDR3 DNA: TGTGCCAGCAGAAGGGACGGTGAGCGACAGCCCCAGCATTTT
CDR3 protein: CASRRDGERQPQHF

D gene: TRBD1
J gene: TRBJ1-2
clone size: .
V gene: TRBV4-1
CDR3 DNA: TGCGCCAGCAGCCAAATCCGGACAGGGTTGTACTATGGCTACACCTTC
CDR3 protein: CASSQIRTGLYYGYTF

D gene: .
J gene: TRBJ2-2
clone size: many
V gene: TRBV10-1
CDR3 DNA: TGCGCCAGCTCCCCGGGGGACACCGGGGAGCTGTTTTTT
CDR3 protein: CASSPGDTGELFF

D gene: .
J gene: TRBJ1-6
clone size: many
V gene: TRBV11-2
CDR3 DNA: TGTGCCAGCAGCTTACAGGGGCAATATAATTCACCCCTCCACTTT
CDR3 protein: CASSLQGQYNSPLHF

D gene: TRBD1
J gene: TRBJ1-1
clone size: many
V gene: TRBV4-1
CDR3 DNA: TGCGCCAGCAGCCAGCTACTCGGACAGGGCGAAGCTTTCTTT
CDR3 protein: CASSQLLGQGEAFF

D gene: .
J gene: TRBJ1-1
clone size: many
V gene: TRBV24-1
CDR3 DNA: TGTGCCACCAGTGACCGGACAGTGTGGACTGAAGCTTTCTTT
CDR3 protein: CATSDRTVWTEAFF

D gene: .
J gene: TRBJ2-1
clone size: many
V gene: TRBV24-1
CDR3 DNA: TGTGCCACGGACCTCCAGGGGTCCCACAATGAGCAGTTCTTC
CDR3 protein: CATDLQGSHNEQFF

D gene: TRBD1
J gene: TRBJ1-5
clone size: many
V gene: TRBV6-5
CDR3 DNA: TGTGCCAGCAGCCGCCGAGTGGGACAGGGTCGGCAGCCCCAGCATTTT
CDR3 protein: CASSRRVGQGRQPQHF

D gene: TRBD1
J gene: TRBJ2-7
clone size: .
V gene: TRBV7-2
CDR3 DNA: TGTGCCAGCAGCCTAGGACAGGGACCTCGCGAGCAGTACTTC
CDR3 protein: CASSLGQGPREQYF

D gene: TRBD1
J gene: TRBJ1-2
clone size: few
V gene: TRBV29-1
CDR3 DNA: TGCAGCGTTGGACAGGGGTCCGCCGGCTACACCTTC
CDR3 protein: CSVGQGSAGYTF

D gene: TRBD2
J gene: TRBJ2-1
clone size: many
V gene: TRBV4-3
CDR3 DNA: TGCGCCAGCAGCCAAGGGCTAGCGGGAGCAAAGGAGCAGTTCTTC
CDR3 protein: CASSQGLAGAKEQFF

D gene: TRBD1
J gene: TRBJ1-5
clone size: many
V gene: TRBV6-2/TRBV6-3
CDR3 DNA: TGTGCCAGCAGTCCAGGGGGGAGGCAGCCCCAGCATTTT
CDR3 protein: CASSPGGRQPQHF

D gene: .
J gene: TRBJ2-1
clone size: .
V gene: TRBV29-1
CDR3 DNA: TGCAGCGTTGAATTAAGCAATGAGCAGTTCTTC
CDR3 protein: CSVELSNEQFF

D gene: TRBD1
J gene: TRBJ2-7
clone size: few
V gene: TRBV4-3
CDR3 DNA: TGCGTCAGCAGCCAAGGTCTGAGGGCAGGGGGCAGGTACGAGCAGTACTTC
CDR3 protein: CVSSQGLRAGGRYEQYF

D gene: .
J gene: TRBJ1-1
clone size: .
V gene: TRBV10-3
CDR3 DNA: TGTGCCATCAGTGAATCCCAGGGGCGCAACACTGAAGCTTTCTTT
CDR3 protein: CAISESQGRNTEAFF

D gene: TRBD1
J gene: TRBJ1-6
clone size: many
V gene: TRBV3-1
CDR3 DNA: TGTGCCAGCAGCCAACGCCGGGACAGGGGTAATTCACCCCTCCACTTT
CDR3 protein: CASSQRRDRGNSPLHF

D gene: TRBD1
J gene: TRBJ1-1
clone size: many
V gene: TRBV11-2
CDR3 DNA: TGTGCCAGCAGCCAAAGACAGGGGGCGTCGAACACTGAAGCTTTCTTT
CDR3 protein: CASSQRQGASNTEAFF

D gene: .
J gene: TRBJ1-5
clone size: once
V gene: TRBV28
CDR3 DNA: TGTGCCAGCCGGACAACTCCTAGCAATCAGCCCCAGCATTTT
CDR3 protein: CASRTTPSNQPQHF

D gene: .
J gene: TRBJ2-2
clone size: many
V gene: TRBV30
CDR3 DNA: TGTGCCTGGAGTGGACACCCGAACACCGGGGAGCTGTTTTTT
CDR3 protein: CAWSGHPNTGELFF

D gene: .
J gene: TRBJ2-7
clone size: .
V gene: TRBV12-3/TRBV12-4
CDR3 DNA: TGTGCCAGCAGTAAGACTAGGGGCGAGCAGTACTTC
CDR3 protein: CASSKTRGEQYF